This TCR beta chain is from a study of blood T cell repertoires in COVID-19. Study context: From T cells, B-cell-depleted T cells, or PBMCs came the material, which was cDNA or gDNA.

This clone appeared once. Original data processing: The authors estimated nucleated cell counts from reference gene primer amplification. The table came from immunoSEQ multiplex PCR; TCRdb's copy has only in-frame clones and leaves some out. V and J calls and clone size follow that table, whereas D and trimming were derived from the DNA. The data show roughly 250,000 clones, approximately 86% seen once. This TCR came from a human donor in a cohort sampled during active COVID-19. Sequencing was done on a sample of peripheral blood.

The CDR3 DNA reads as TGTGCCAGTCGGAGAATCATGGGCACTGAAGCTTTCTTT. Translation gives CASRRIMGTEAFF. The chain employs TRBV27 and TRBJ1-1, with D uncertain. This CDR3 spans 13 amino acids. Germline loops: CDR1 MNHEY, CDR2 SMNVEV (reference sequence). V dropped 9 bases and J dropped 4 bases, with 15 bases sitting between them.